This T cell receptor beta chain was captured in a study of vaccination effects on CD4 cells after COVID-19. As for the study in general: The cohort was immunized with two doses of either the BNT162b2 or mRNA-1273 vaccine.

The V and J ends lost 5 bases and 7 bases, in that order; junction bases with no gene match: 8. The CDR3 is 14 amino acids. The V gene's germline CDR1 is SGHNT and CDR2 YENEEA. Only in-frame clones appear in the TCRdb table, and some are missing; sequencing was by immunoSEQ multiplex PCR. The data hold 77,000 or so clones, with 60% to 85% observed a single time. Peptide-pool stimulation followed by sequencing identified expanded antigen-specific CD4+ clonotypes in the ViraFEST assay. Scientists isolated CD4+ T cells after a roughly ten-day culture period ended. All vaccine recipients tested negative for nucleocapsid antibodies and had never contracted SARS-CoV-2 infection. A half-volume exchange with IL-2 medium occurred on days 3 and 7. In regard to this clone: Its antigen is unknown.

Notes on the study in general: Only a single clone (1 of 255 vaccine-induced clones in healthy vaccinees) cross-reacted with common cold coronaviruses.

This sample comprised CD4+ T cells from PBMCs cultured with SARS-CoV-2 spike peptides, obtained before COVID-19 vaccination. The receptor was derived from a human donor who received a COVID-19 vaccine. V gene TRBV11-3 combines with J gene TRBJ2-3; 8 bases map to TRBD1. Here the CDR3 reads CASSQGTGVNTQYF. The CDR3 nucleotides read TGTGCCAGCAGCCAGGGGACAGGCGTTAATACGCAGTATTTT.